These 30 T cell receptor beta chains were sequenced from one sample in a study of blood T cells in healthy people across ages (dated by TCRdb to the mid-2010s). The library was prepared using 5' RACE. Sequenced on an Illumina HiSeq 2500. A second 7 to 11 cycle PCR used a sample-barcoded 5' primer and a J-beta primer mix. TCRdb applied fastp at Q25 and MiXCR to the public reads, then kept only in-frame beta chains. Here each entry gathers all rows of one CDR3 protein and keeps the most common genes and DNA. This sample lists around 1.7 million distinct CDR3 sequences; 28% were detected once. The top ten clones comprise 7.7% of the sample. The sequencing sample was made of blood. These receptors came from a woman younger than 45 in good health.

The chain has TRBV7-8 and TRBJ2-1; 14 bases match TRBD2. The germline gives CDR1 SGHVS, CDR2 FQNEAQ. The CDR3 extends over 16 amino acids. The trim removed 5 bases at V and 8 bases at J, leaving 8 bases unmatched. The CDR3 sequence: CASSERLAGGSHEQFF. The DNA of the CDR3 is TGTGCCAGCAGCGAACGACTAGCGGGAGGGTCACATGAGCAGTTCTTC.

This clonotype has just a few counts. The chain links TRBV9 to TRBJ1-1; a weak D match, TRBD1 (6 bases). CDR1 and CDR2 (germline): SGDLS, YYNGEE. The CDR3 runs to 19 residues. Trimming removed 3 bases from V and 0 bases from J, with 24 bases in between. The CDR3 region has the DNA TGTGCCAGCAGCGCCCTCCAGGAGGGGGGGTTCCGGGTGAACACTGAAGCTTTCTTT. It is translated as CASSALQEGGFRVNTEAFF.

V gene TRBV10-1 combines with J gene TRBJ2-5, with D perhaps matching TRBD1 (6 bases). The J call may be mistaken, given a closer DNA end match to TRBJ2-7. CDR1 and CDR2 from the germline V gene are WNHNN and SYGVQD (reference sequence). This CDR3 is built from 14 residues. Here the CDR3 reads CASSGQENFYEQYF. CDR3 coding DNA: TGCGCCAGCAGTGGACAGGAGAACTTTTACGAGCAGTACTTC.

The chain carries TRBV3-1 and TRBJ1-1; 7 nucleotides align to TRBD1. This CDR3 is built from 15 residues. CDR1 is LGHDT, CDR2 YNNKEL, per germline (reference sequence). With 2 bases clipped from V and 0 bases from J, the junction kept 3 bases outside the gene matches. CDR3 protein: CASSQRDRMNTEAFF. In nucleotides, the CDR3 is TGTGCCAGCAGCCAACGGGACAGAATGAACACTGAAGCTTTCTTT.

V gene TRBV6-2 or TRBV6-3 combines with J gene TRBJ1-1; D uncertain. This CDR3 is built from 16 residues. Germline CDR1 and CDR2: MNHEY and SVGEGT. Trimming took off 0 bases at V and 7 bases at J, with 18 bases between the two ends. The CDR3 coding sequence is TGTGCCAGCAGTTACTCGAATAGGATCCGGCGTAGTGAAGCTTTCTTT. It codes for CASSYSNRIRRSEAFF.

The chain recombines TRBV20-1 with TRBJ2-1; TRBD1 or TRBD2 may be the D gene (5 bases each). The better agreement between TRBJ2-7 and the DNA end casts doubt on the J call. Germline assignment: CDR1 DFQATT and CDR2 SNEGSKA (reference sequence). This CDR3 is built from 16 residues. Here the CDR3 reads CSARTRPGHSYDEQYF. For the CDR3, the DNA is TGCAGTGCTAGAACCCGGCCGGGGCACTCCTACGATGAGCAGTACTTC.

The DNA for the CDR3 is TGTGCCAGCAGCCCCCGGCAAATAGTAGGTAATGAGCAGTTCTTC. Protein sequence: CASSPRQIVGNEQFF. The chain recombines TRBV11-2 with TRBJ2-1; D remains unclear. Trimming removed 5 bases at V and 7 bases at J, with 18 bases between. The CDR3 has 15 residues. Germline loops: CDR1 SGHAT, CDR2 FQNNGV.

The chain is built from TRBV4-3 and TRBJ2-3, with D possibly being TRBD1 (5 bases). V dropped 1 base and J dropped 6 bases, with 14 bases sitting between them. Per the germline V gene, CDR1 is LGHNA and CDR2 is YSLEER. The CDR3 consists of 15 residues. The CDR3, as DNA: TGCGCCAGCAGCCAAGTCGTGGCCAGGGCGGATACGCAGTATTTT. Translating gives CASSQVVARADTQYF.

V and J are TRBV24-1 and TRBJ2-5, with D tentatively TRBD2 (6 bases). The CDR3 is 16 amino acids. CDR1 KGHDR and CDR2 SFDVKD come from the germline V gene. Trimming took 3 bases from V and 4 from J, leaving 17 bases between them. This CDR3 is CATSDGGVQGGETQYF. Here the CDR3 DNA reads TGTGCCACCAGTGATGGAGGGGTTCAAGGTGGAGAGACCCAGTACTTC.

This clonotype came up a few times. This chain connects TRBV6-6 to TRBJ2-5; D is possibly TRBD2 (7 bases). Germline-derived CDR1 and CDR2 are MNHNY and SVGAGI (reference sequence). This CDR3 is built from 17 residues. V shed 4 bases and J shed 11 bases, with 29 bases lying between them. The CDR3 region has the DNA TGTGCCAGCAGTTGGGTTAGGGGGGGTAAACTTGTGGGGGGGCAGTACTTC. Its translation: CASSWVRGGKLVGGQYF.

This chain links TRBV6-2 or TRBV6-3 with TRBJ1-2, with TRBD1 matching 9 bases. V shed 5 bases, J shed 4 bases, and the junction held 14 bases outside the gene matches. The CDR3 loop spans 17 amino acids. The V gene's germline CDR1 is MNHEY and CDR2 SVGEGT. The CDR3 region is CASSGTGKVSASYGYTF. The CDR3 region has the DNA TGTGCCAGCAGTGGGACAGGGAAAGTATCGGCTAGCTATGGCTACACCTTC.

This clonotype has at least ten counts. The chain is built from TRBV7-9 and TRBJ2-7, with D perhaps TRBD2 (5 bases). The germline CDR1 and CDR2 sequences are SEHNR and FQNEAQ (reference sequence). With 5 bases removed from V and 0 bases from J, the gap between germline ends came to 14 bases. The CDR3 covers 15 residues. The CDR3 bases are TGTGCCAGCAGCCCTCGGACTCGCAGCTCCTACGAGCAGTACTTC. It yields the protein CASSPRTRSSYEQYF.

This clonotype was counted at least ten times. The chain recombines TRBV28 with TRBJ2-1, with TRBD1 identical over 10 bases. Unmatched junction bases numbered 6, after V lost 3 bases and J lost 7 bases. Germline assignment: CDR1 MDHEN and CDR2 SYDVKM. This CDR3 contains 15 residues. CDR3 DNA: TGTGCCAGCAGTTTTCCGGGACAGGGGCGAAATGAGCAGTTCTTC. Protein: CASSFPGQGRNEQFF.

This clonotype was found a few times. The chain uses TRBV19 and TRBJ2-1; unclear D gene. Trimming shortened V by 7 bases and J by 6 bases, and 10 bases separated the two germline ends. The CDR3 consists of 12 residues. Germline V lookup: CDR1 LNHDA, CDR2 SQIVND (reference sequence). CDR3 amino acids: CASNRDFNEQFF. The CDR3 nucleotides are TGTGCCAGTAACCGAGACTTCAATGAGCAGTTCTTC.

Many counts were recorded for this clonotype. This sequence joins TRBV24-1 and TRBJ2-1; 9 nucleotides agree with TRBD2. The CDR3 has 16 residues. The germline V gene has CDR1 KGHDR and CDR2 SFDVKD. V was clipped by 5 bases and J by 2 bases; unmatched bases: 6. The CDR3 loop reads CATSGSGSGTYNEQFF. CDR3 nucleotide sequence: TGTGCCACCAGTGGTAGCGGGAGTGGTACCTACAATGAGCAGTTCTTC.

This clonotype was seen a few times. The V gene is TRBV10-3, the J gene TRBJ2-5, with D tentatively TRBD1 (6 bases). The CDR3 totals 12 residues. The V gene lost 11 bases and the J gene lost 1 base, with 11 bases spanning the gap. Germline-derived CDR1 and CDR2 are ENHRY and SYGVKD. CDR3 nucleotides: TGTGCCGTACAGGGTATCCAAGAGACCCAGTACTTC. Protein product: CAVQGIQETQYF.

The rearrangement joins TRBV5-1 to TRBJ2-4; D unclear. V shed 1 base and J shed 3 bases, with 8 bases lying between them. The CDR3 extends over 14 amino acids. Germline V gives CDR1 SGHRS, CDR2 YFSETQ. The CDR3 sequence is CASSLNYVKNIQYF. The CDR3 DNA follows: TGCGCCAGCAGCTTGAACTACGTCAAAAACATTCAGTACTTC.

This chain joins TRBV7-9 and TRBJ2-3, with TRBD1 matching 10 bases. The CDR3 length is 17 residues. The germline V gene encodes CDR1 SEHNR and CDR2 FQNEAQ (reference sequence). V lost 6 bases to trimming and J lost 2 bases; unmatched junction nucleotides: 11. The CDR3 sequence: CASRNTVGTGVTDTQYF. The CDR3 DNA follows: TGTGCCAGCAGAAATACGGTCGGGACAGGGGTCACAGATACGCAGTATTTT. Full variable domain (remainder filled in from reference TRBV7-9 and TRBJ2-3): DTGVSQNPRHKITKRGQNVTFRCDPISEHNRLYWYRQTLGQGPEFLTYFQNEAQLEKSRLLSDRFSAERPKGSFSTLEIQRTEQGDSAMYLCASRNTVGTGVTDTQYFGPGTRLTVL.

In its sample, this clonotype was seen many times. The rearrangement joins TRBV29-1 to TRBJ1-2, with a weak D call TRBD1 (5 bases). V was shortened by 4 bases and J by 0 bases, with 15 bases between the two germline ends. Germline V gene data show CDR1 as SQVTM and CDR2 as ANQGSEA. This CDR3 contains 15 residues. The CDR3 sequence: CSVVDRGQANYGYTF. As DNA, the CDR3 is TGCAGCGTTGTAGATCGAGGACAAGCTAACTATGGCTACACCTTC.

The CDR3, as DNA: TGTGCCAGCAGCCTTAATGGCCTTAGGATCAATGAGCAGTTCTTC. Residues: CASSLNGLRINEQFF. The chain recombines TRBV14 with TRBJ2-1; D gene unclear. CDR1 and CDR2 (germline): SGHDN, FVKESK. The CDR3 is 15 residues long. The V gene lost 4 bases and the J gene lost 6 bases, with 16 bases spanning the gap.

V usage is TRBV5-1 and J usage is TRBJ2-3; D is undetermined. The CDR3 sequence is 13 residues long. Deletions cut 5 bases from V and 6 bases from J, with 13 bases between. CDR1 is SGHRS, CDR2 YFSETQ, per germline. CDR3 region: CASRPWPGDTQYF. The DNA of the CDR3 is TGCGCCAGCAGGCCGTGGCCTGGGGATACGCAGTATTTT.

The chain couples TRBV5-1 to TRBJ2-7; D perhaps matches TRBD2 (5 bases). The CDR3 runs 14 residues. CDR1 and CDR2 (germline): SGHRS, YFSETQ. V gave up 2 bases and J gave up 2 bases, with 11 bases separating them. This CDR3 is CASSFGRATYEQYF. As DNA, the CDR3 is TGCGCCAGCAGCTTCGGGCGGGCCACCTACGAGCAGTACTTC.

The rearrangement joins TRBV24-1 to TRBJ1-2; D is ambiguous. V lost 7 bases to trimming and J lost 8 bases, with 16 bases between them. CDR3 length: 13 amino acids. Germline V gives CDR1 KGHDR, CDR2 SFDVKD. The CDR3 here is CATSANAVRGYTF. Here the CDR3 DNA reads TGTGCCACCAGCGCGAACGCGGTACGGGGCTACACCTTC.

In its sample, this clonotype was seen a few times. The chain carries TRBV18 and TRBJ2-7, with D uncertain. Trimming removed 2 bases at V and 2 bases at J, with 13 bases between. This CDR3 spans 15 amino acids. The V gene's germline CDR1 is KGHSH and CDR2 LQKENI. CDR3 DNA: TGTGCCAGCTCACCAGCGGCACTTCTTACCTACGAGCAGTACTTC. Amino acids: CASSPAALLTYEQYF.

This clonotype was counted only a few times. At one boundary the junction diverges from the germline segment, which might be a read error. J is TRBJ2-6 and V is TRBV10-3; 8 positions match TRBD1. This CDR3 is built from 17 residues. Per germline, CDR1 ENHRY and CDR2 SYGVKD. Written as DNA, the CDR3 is TGTGCCATCAGCGAGTGGACAGGGAGCTCTGGGGCCAACGTCCTGACTTTC. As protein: CAISEWTGSSGANVLTF.

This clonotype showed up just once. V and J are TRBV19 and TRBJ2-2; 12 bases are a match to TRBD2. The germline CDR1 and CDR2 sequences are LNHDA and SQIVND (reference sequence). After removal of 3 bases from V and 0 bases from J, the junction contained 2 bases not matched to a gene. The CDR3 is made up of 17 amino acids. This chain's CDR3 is CASSIGLAGPNTGELFF. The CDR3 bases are TGTGCCAGTAGTATCGGACTAGCGGGGCCGAACACCGGGGAGCTGTTTTTT.

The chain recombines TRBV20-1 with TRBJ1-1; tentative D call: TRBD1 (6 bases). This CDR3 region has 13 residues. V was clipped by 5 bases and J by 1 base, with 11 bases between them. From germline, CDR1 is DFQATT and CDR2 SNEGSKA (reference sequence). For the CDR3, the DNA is TGCAGTGCTCAGAGGGGGGCGAACACTGAAGCTTTCTTT. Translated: CSAQRGANTEAFF.

As DNA, the CDR3 is TGTGCCAGCAGCTTCGAGACAGGGGGGCGGACCCAGTACTTC. Its translation: CASSFETGGRTQYF. The gene calls are TRBV7-9 and TRBJ2-5; TRBD1 matches 9 bases. Per germline, CDR1 SEHNR and CDR2 FQNEAQ (reference sequence). V trimming: 3 bases; J trimming: 7 bases; junction bases outside the gene matches: 6. The CDR3 totals 14 residues.

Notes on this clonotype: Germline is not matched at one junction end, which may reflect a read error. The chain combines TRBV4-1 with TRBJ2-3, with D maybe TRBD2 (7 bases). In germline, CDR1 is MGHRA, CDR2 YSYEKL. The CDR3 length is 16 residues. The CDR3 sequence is CASSQGRGAGTDMQYF. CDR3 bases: TGCGCCAGCAGCCAAGGACGGGGGGCCGGCACAGATATGCAGTATTTT.

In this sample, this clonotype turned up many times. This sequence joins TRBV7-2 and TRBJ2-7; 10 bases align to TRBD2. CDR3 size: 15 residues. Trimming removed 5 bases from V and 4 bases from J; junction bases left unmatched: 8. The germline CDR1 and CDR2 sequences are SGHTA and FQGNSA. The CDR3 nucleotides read TGTGCCAGCAGCCGCCGACTAGCGGGCCAGTACGAGCAGTACTTC. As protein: CASSRRLAGQYEQYF.